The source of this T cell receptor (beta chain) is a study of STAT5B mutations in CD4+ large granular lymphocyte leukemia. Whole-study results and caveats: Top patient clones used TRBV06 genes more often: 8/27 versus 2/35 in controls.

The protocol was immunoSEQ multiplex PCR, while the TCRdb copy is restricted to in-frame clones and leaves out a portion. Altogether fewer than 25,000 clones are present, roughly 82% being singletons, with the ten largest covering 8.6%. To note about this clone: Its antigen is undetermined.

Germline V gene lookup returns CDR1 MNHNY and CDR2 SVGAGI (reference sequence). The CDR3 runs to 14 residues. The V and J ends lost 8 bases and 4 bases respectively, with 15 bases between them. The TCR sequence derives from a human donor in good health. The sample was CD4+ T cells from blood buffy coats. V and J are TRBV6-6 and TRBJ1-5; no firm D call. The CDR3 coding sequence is TGTGCCAGCGGGTTAAGCCAGAATAATCAGCCCCAGCATTTT. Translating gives CASGLSQNNQPQHF.